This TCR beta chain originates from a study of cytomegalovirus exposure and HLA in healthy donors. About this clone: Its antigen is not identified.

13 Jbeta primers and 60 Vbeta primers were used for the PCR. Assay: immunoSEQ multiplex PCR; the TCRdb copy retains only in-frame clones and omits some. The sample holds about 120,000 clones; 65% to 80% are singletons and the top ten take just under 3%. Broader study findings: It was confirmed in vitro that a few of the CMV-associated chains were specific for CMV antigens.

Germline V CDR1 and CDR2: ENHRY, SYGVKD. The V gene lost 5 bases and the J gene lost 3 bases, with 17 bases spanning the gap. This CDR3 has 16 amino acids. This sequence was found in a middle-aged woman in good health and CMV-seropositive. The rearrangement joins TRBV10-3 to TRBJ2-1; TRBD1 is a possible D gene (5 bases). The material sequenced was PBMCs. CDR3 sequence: CAISLGHDPLYNEQFF. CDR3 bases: TGTGCCATCAGTTTAGGACACGACCCACTCTACAATGAGCAGTTCTTC.